This T cell receptor (beta chain) is drawn from a study of CD8 T cells in Susac syndrome. Study findings and constraints: The number of Susac-specific public clones found was sixteen in total CD8+ repertoires and 4 to 6 in CD8+ TEMRA repertoires.

The V end lost 0 bases, the J end lost 5 bases, and 6 bases lay between the germline ends. Germline assignment: CDR1 SGDLS and CDR2 YYNGEE. The CDR3 spans 13 residues. CD8+ and CD4+ T cells circulating in blood were sequenced for TCR beta. Bulk CD8+ and CD4+ cells came from magnetic negative isolation; CD8+ TEMRA by FACS. With random hexamers, reverse transcription was performed on roughly 0.5 to 1 ug of RNA. TCRdb reprocessed the immunoSEQ multiplex PCR reads via MiXCR and lists one record per CDR3 protein. There are around 79,000 distinct CDR3 sequences in the sample; approximately 94% occur only once, and 0.5% to 0.65% lies in the top ten. Concerning this clonotype itself: The antigen is undetermined.

The clonotype originates from a human donor with Susac syndrome. This rearrangement joins TRBV9 to TRBJ1-5, with D possibly TRBD1 on 5 matching bases. Specimen: CD8+ T cells from PBMCs. The CDR3 sequence is CASSVGGYQPQHF. The CDR3 DNA sequence: TGTGCCAGCAGCGTAGGGGGGTATCAGCCCCAGCATTTT.